The 26 T cell receptor beta chains below all came from one sample that was sequenced in a study of shared T cell receptors in the human thymus. The data were produced by immunoSEQ multiplex PCR, yet TCRdb's version contains in-frame clones alone and is incomplete. The sample includes under 850,000 clones, over 75% seen only once; the top ten take about 0.01%. This sample also belongs to another study, concerning human thymus T cells.

Sequenced input: thymocytes. These TCRs come from a boy in the first two years of life with a congenital heart defect.

The rearrangement joins TRBV30 to TRBJ2-7; 7 bases are a match to TRBD1. This CDR3 has 14 amino acids. V gave up 3 bases and J gave up 8 bases; unmatched junction bases: 13. Germline V gene data show CDR1 as GTSNPN and CDR2 as SVGIG (reference sequence). The CDR3 here is CAWSDTGDRRKQYF. CDR3 nucleotides: TGTGCCTGGAGCGATACAGGGGACCGTCGTAAGCAGTACTTC.

The J gene is TRBJ1-1, the V gene TRBV7-3; D is possibly TRBD1 (6 bases). The V gene lost 6 bases and the J gene lost 5 bases, with 16 bases spanning the gap. There are 14 residues in the CDR3. Germline loops: CDR1 SGHTA, CDR2 FQGTGA. In DNA form, the CDR3 reads TGTGCCAGCAGGTCGAATTCAGGGGAAACTGAAGCTTTCTTT. This gives the protein CASRSNSGETEAFF.

The rearrangement joins TRBV9 to TRBJ2-7, with 10 bases identical to TRBD2. This CDR3 has 16 residues. Germline assignment: CDR1 SGDLS and CDR2 YYNGEE. J gave up 3 bases and V 0 bases, and 6 bases lay outside the gene matches. The CDR3 region is CASSVGLAGEVYEQYF. The CDR3 nucleotides are TGTGCCAGCAGCGTAGGGCTAGCGGGAGAGGTCTACGAGCAGTACTTC.

This clone was seen a handful of times. V is TRBV4-2 and J is TRBJ2-5; D might be TRBD1 (5 bases). The closer fit of TRBJ2-7 to the DNA end suggests the J call may be wrong. The CDR3 is 18 residues long. Germline V gene lookup returns CDR1 LGHNA and CDR2 YNFKEQ. The CDR3 sequence: CASSQDQIGVSGSYEQYF. The CDR3 coding sequence is TGTGCCAGCAGCCAAGACCAAATAGGGGTTTCGGGCTCCTACGAGCAGTACTTC.

This clone was recorded only once. This rearrangement joins TRBV6-4 to TRBJ2-1; TRBD2 agrees at 11 bases. V dropped 4 bases and J dropped 7; count of bases not matched to a gene: 6. This CDR3 has 15 amino acids. Germline V CDR1 and CDR2: MRHNA, SNTAGT. The CDR3 bases are TGTGCCAGCAGTGGAGCTAGCGGGAGGTGGAATGAGCAGTTCTTC. Encoded protein: CASSGASGRWNEQFF.

The chain combines TRBV11-3 with TRBJ2-1; maybe TRBD2 (5 bases). The CDR3 is 20 amino acids. Germline assignment: CDR1 SGHNT and CDR2 YENEEA. V was trimmed by 0 bases and J by 7 bases, leaving 28 bases between them. The CDR3 sequence: CASSLDSTAHRVRSGNEQFF. For the CDR3, the DNA is TGTGCCAGCAGCTTAGATAGTACAGCGCATCGGGTCAGGTCGGGGAATGAGCAGTTCTTC.

This clone occurred a few times. The chain couples TRBV30 to TRBJ2-7, with 7 positions matching TRBD1. The CDR3 length is 15 residues. Germline V CDR1 and CDR2: GTSNPN, SVGIG (reference sequence). After removal of 5 bases from V and 2 bases from J, the junction contained 12 bases not matched to a gene. The CDR3 loop is CAWDPKGAFPYEQYF. The CDR3 nucleotides read TGTGCCTGGGACCCGAAGGGGGCCTTTCCCTACGAGCAGTACTTC. Combining the CDR3 with reference TRBV30 and TRBJ2-7 gives the whole variable domain SQTIHQWPATLVQPVGSPLSLECTVEGTSNPNLYWYRQAAGRGLQLLFYSVGIGQISSEVPQNLSASRPQDRQFILSSKKLLLSDSGFYLCAWDPKGAFPYEQYFGPGTRLTVT.

The CDR3 here is CASSPRDTTYGYTF. In DNA, the CDR3 is TGTGCCAGCAGCCCTCGGGACACCACCTATGGCTACACCTTC. The rearrangement links TRBV9 to TRBJ1-2; D possibly corresponds to TRBD1 (6 bases). The V gene lost 4 bases and the J gene lost 4 bases, with 14 bases spanning the gap. CDR3 size: 14 residues. The V gene's germline CDR1 is SGDLS and CDR2 YYNGEE.

This chain joins TRBV5-4 and TRBJ1-2; D is possibly TRBD1 (6 bases). V was shortened by 5 bases and J by 4 bases, with 15 bases between the two germline ends. CDR1 SGHNT and CDR2 YYREEE come from the germline V gene (reference sequence). CDR3 length: 14 residues. CDR3 region: CASSPETGVYGYTF. The CDR3 DNA follows: TGTGCCAGCAGTCCCGAGACAGGAGTCTATGGCTACACCTTC.

The rearrangement joins TRBV7-2 to TRBJ1-5, with unresolved D. Germline values: CDR1 SGHTA, CDR2 FQGNSA. The CDR3 consists of 15 residues. Trimming removed 5 bases at V and 0 bases at J, with 11 bases between. CDR3 coding DNA: TGTGCCAGCAGCCACAACGGGGATAGCAATCAGCCCCAGCATTTT. Amino acids: CASSHNGDSNQPQHF.

Regarding this clone: This CDR3 is also generated by other DNA sequences in the sample. V gene TRBV9 combines with J gene TRBJ2-1, with D uncertain. This CDR3 comprises 11 residues. The V gene lost 0 bases and the J gene lost 9 bases, with 4 bases spanning the gap. The germline V gene has CDR1 SGDLS and CDR2 YYNGEE. The CDR3 protein is CASSVGAEQFF. Here the CDR3 DNA reads TGTGCCAGCAGCGTAGGGGCTGAGCAGTTCTTC.

This clone appeared once. The chain has TRBV10-3 and TRBJ2-7; 8 nucleotides agree with TRBD2. This CDR3 contains 17 residues. Germline CDR1 reads ENHRY; CDR2 reads SYGVKD. V lost 7 bases, J lost 2 bases, and 16 bases stayed unmatched. CDR3 DNA sequence: TGTGCCATCACCGATGGCTCGGGGAGCGGGAGTCCCTACGAGCAGTACTTC. It encodes CAITDGSGSGSPYEQYF.

V and J are TRBV29-1 and TRBJ2-7, with 10 bases matching TRBD2. V lost 4 bases to trimming and J lost 5 bases; unmatched junction nucleotides: 8. In germline, CDR1 is SQVTM, CDR2 ANQGSEA. This CDR3 has 14 amino acids. CDR3 in amino acids: CSVVSAGGRHEQYF. The CDR3 region has the DNA TGCAGCGTTGTTTCAGCGGGAGGGCGGCACGAGCAGTACTTC.

Here the CDR3 DNA reads TGTGCCATCAGAGCGGGAGGGCCTATTGCCTACAATGAGCAGTTCTTC. As protein: CAIRAGGPIAYNEQFF. The chain recombines TRBV10-3 with TRBJ2-1, with 10 nucleotides matching TRBD2. Looked up from germline, CDR1 is ENHRY and CDR2 is SYGVKD. CDR3 length equals 16 residues. Unmatched junction bases numbered 7, after V lost 6 bases and J lost 2 bases.

V usage is TRBV4-1 and J usage is TRBJ2-4; 8 nucleotides align to TRBD1. This CDR3 is built from 17 residues. V trimming: 4 bases; J trimming: 0 bases; junction bases outside the gene matches: 8. Germline V gene data show CDR1 as MGHRA and CDR2 as YSYEKL. CDR3 sequence (DNA): TGCGCCAGCAGCCTACGGATGGACAGGGTAGCCAAAAACATTCAGTACTTC. Translating gives CASSLRMDRVAKNIQYF.

V is TRBV5-1 and J is TRBJ2-1, with 15 bases lining up with TRBD2. CDR3 length: 17 residues. Per the germline V gene, CDR1 is SGHRS and CDR2 is YFSETQ. V trimming: 0 bases; J trimming: 5 bases; junction bases outside the gene matches: 3. The CDR3 sequence is CASSLGTSGRGHNEQFF. The CDR3 DNA reads TGCGCCAGCAGCTTGGGGACTAGCGGGAGGGGTCACAATGAGCAGTTCTTC.

The chain combines TRBV7-2 with TRBJ1-5; a weak D match, TRBD1 (5 bases). CDR3 length: 15 residues. Per the germline V gene, CDR1 is SGHTA and CDR2 is FQGNSA. Trimming shortened V by 2 bases and J by 0 bases, and 8 bases separated the two germline ends. CDR3 sequence reads: CASSLSRDSNQPQHF. The CDR3 DNA sequence: TGTGCCAGCAGCTTATCCAGGGATAGCAATCAGCCCCAGCATTTT.

This sequence joins TRBV16 and TRBJ2-7; 10 nucleotides line up with TRBD1. Germline trimming cut 4 bases from V and 1 base from J; bases unmatched to any gene: 4. The V gene's germline CDR1 is KGHSY and CDR2 FQNENV. This CDR3 region has 15 residues. CDR3 in DNA: TGTGCCAGCAGCCGACCGGGACAGGGGTCCTACGAGCAGTACTTC. This encodes CASSRPGQGSYEQYF.

The chain uses TRBV29-1 and TRBJ2-1; TRBD2 matches 15 bases. Germline CDR1 is SQVTM and CDR2 is ANQGSEA. CDR3 size: 15 residues. V trimming: 8 bases; J trimming: 7 bases; junction bases outside the gene matches: 9. CDR3 amino acids: CSTWGLAGGVNEQFF. In nucleotides, the CDR3 is TGCAGCACCTGGGGACTAGCGGGAGGAGTGAATGAGCAGTTCTTC.

The J gene is TRBJ2-7, the V gene TRBV5-1, with D possibly TRBD1 on 6 matching bases. V lost 4 bases to trimming and J lost 0 bases, with 11 bases between them. There are 14 residues in the CDR3. Germline CDR1 SGHRS, CDR2 YFSETQ. The CDR3 loop is CASSGGHPSYEQYF. The CDR3 DNA is TGCGCCAGCAGCGGGGGACACCCCTCCTACGAGCAGTACTTC.

This CDR3 is CASSYSSSSYEQYF. CDR3 sequence (DNA): TGTGCCAGCAGTTACTCGAGTAGCAGTTACGAGCAGTACTTC. The chain couples TRBV6-6 to TRBJ2-7, with D unresolved. Germline assignment: CDR1 MNHNY and CDR2 SVGAGI (reference sequence). The CDR3 is 14 amino acids. V shed 0 bases and J shed 4 bases, with 10 bases lying between them.

The chain uses TRBV4-2 and TRBJ2-7, with D unresolved. The CDR3 is made up of 16 amino acids. V was clipped by 1 base and J by 2 bases, with 15 bases between them. CDR1 and CDR2 (germline): LGHNA, YNFKEQ. CDR3 in amino acids: CASSQAGPSVPYEQYF. The DNA of the CDR3 is TGTGCCAGCAGCCAAGCGGGTCCGTCTGTCCCCTACGAGCAGTACTTC.

The chain recombines TRBV23-1 with TRBJ2-1, with TRBD1 identical over 8 bases. TRBV23-1 is an open reading frame, and its role is uncertain. J lost 5 bases, V lost 0 bases, and 12 bases had no gene match. The CDR3 totals 18 residues. As DNA, the CDR3 is TGCGCCAGCAGTCAATCCGGTCGGGCTAGGACAGGGAACAATGAGCAGTTCTTC. Translation gives CASSQSGRARTGNNEQFF.

This sequence joins TRBV28 and TRBJ1-5; 8 bases are shared with TRBD1. V trimming: 6 bases; J trimming: 6 bases; junction bases outside the gene matches: 16. From germline, CDR1 is MDHEN and CDR2 SYDVKM. CDR3 size: 17 residues. The CDR3 sequence is CASSSPPMTGEGQPQHF. DNA of the CDR3: TGTGCCAGCAGCTCCCCCCCCATGACAGGGGAGGGTCAGCCCCAGCATTTT.

The chain joins TRBV9 to TRBJ2-7; 8 nucleotides align to TRBD2. The CDR3 has 15 amino acids. V lost 0 bases and J lost 4; bases outside the gene matches: 6. Germline CDR1 SGDLS, CDR2 YYNGEE. CDR3 protein: CASSVAGTRAYEQYF. The CDR3 DNA is TGTGCCAGCAGCGTAGCTGGGACTAGGGCATACGAGCAGTACTTC.

V and J are TRBV28 and TRBJ2-5; D is possibly TRBD2 (6 bases). Germline V gene data show CDR1 as MDHEN and CDR2 as SYDVKM. Trimming removed 6 bases from V and 5 bases from J, with 19 bases in between. There are 15 residues in the CDR3. The CDR3 coding sequence is TGTGCCAGCAGCCCCGGAGAAATCCGGGGGGAGACCCAGTACTTC. Amino acid sequence: CASSPGEIRGETQYF.